The 29 T cell receptor beta chains listed next were all sequenced from one sample in a study of T cells after yellow fever vaccination. TCRdb re-derived calls from the 5' RACE reads in MiXCR, one entry per CDR3 protein. In the table there are over 200,000 distinct CDR3 sequences, roughly 6.2% of which are singletons. The sample here was CD4+ T cells sorted from PBMCs, taken on the day of the yellow fever booster vaccination. All receptors derive from a man aged 30-40 years who received the YFV17D yellow fever vaccine.

This clonotype was seen at least ten times. The chain couples TRBV5-1 to TRBJ2-2; TRBD1 matches 9 bases. The CDR3 is 15 amino acids. From germline, CDR1 is SGHRS and CDR2 YFSETQ. Trimming at V came to 6 bases and at J to 6 bases, leaving 9 bases not matched to a gene. The CDR3 is CASTPGTGKAGELFF. As DNA, the CDR3 is TGCGCCAGCACACCCGGGACAGGGAAGGCCGGGGAGCTGTTTTTT.

The V and J genes are TRBV5-1 and TRBJ2-1; D not resolved. Trimming took off 0 bases at V and 15 bases at J, with 16 bases between the two ends. Germline V lookup: CDR1 SGHRS, CDR2 YFSETQ. The CDR3 has 13 residues. The DNA of the CDR3 is TGCGCCAGCAGCTTGGATGGCGGCCAATCCCCGTTCTTC. Encoded protein: CASSLDGGQSPFF.

The chain has TRBV20-1 and TRBJ1-4; D gene unclear. The CDR3 extends over 13 amino acids. CDR1 is DFQATT, CDR2 SNEGSKA, per germline (reference sequence). Trimming left V 6 bases short and J 7 bases short, with 15 bases between. The DNA for the CDR3 is TGCAGTGCCCCCTGGCCGGCGGTTGAAAAACTGTTTTTT. Translating gives CSAPWPAVEKLFF.

In the case of this clonotype: A read error is possible here, since a much larger clone lies one base away. The V call is TRBV6-5, the J call TRBJ2-7; D possibly corresponds to TRBD1 (6 bases). Per the germline V gene, CDR1 is MNHEY and CDR2 is SVGAGI. The CDR3 covers 12 residues. DNA for the CDR3: TGTGCCAGCAGTAACGGACAGTACGGGCAGTACTTC. It specifies CASSNGQYGQYF.

At least ten counts were recorded for this clonotype. The chain links TRBV7-2 to TRBJ2-2; the D gene is possibly TRBD1 (6 bases). Germline V lookup: CDR1 SGHTA, CDR2 FQGNSA. V dropped 2 bases and J dropped 3 bases, with 19 bases sitting between them. CDR3 length equals 18 residues. CDR3: CASSLRTASGRYTGELFF. The CDR3 nucleotides are TGTGCCAGCAGCTTACGGACAGCGTCGGGGCGGTACACCGGGGAGCTGTTTTTT.

This clonotype was observed a few times. The CDR3 spells CASSLQGSSYEQYF. The CDR3 coding sequence is TGTGCCAGCAGCTTACAGGGGAGCTCCTACGAGCAGTACTTC. The chain recombines TRBV11-2 with TRBJ2-7; the D gene is possibly TRBD1 (6 bases). This CDR3 comprises 14 residues. CDR1 and CDR2 (germline): SGHAT, FQNNGV. Trimming pared 2 bases from V and 0 bases from J, leaving 8 bases between.

This clonotype was seen a handful of times. The chain couples TRBV28 to TRBJ2-1, with TRBD2 matching over 9 bases. Per germline, CDR1 MDHEN and CDR2 SYDVKM. J gave up 0 bases and V 8 bases, and 11 bases lay outside the gene matches. This CDR3 region has 17 residues. CDR3 in DNA: TGTGCCAGCGTCGTTCCTAGCGGGGCCAGCTCCTACAATGAGCAGTTCTTC. Translating it yields CASVVPSGASSYNEQFF. The complete variable domain, with remaining parts taken from reference TRBV28 and TRBJ2-1, reads DVKVTQSSRYLVKRTGEKVFLECVQDMDHENMFWYRQDPGLGLRLIYFSYDVKMKEKGDIPEGYSVSREKKERFSLILESASTNQTSMYLCASVVPSGASSYNEQFFGPGTRLTVL.

Note on this clonotype: Since a much larger clone is just one base distant, this may be a read error. This sequence joins TRBV20-1 and TRBJ2-3, with a weak D call TRBD1 (6 bases). The CDR3 consists of 11 residues. Germline CDR1 DFQATT, CDR2 SNEGSKA (reference sequence). The DNA for the CDR3 is TGCAGTGCTAGGGGGGCAGATCCGCAGTATTTT. Translation: CSARGADPQYF.

This clonotype was found a few times. V usage is TRBV5-1 and J usage is TRBJ2-7; TRBD2 is a possible D gene (6 bases). CDR1 and CDR2 (germline): SGHRS, YFSETQ. The CDR3 has 13 residues. The V and J ends lost 4 bases and 5 bases respectively, with 13 bases between them. Here the CDR3 DNA reads TGCGCCAGCAGCCCGTCGACGGGGGACGAGCAGTACTTC. Translating it yields CASSPSTGDEQYF.

This chain's CDR3 is CASSTRLAGNTGELFF. The CDR3 DNA sequence: TGTGCCAGCAGCACTCGTCTAGCGGGGAACACCGGGGAGCTGTTTTTT. The chain carries TRBV7-2 and TRBJ2-2, with 8 bases matching TRBD2. After removal of 5 bases from V and 1 base from J, the junction contained 6 bases not matched to a gene. The CDR3 covers 16 residues. Per germline, CDR1 SGHTA and CDR2 FQGNSA.

This clonotype was seen at least ten times. CDR3 in amino acids: CASSSPGRGYYEQYF. The CDR3 DNA reads as TGTGCCAGCAGTTCCCCCGGAAGGGGATACTACGAGCAGTACTTC. This chain links TRBV27 with TRBJ2-7, with D perhaps matching TRBD1 (5 bases). Per the germline V gene, CDR1 is MNHEY and CDR2 is SMNVEV (reference sequence). The CDR3 is 15 amino acids. The V end lost 4 bases, the J end lost 3 bases, and 16 bases lay between the germline ends.

This clonotype was detected many times. The rearrangement links TRBV20-1 to TRBJ1-1, with D unresolved. Germline V gene data show CDR1 as DFQATT and CDR2 as SNEGSKA (reference sequence). This CDR3 spans 12 amino acids. V was clipped by 7 bases and J by 4 bases, with 13 bases between them. As DNA, the CDR3 is TGCAGTGTTAGGGAGGTTTTCACTGAAGCTTTCTTT. This gives the protein CSVREVFTEAFF.

The DNA of the CDR3 is TGTGCCAGCCACCAGGTGGGTGGTGACGAGCAGTACTTC. It translates to CASHQVGGDEQYF. This sequence joins TRBV5-4 and TRBJ2-7; D not resolved. Between the trimmed V and J ends, which lost 7 bases and 5 bases, there was a span of 16 bases. The CDR3 loop spans 13 amino acids. Germline V gene data show CDR1 as SGHNT and CDR2 as YYREEE (reference sequence).

This clonotype was recorded a few times. The V gene is TRBV29-1, the J gene TRBJ1-4; D is uncertain. CDR1 is SQVTM and CDR2 is ANQGSEA in the germline V gene. The CDR3 extends over 11 amino acids. V was cut by 4 bases and J by 1 base, with 1 base left in between. In DNA, the CDR3 is TGCAGCGTTGTAACTAATGAAAAACTGTTTTTT. Translation gives CSVVTNEKLFF.

This clonotype has more than one count but fewer than ten. The chain recombines TRBV19 with TRBJ1-1, with TRBD1 matching 8 bases. V trimming: 6 bases; J trimming: 4 bases; junction bases outside the gene matches: 10. The germline V gene encodes CDR1 LNHDA and CDR2 SQIVND (reference sequence). This CDR3 region has 15 residues. The CDR3 reads CASRRRDRSLTEAFF. The CDR3 DNA reads as TGTGCCAGTAGAAGAAGGGACAGGTCTCTCACTGAAGCTTTCTTT.

This clonotype was seen at least ten times. The rearrangement links TRBV4-2 to TRBJ1-6, with D unclear. CDR1 LGHNA and CDR2 YNFKEQ come from the germline V gene. The CDR3 consists of 15 residues. Trimming removed 5 bases at V and 5 bases at J, with 13 bases between. This CDR3 is CASSSRGLDNSPLHF. The CDR3 DNA is TGTGCCAGCAGCTCGCGGGGTCTTGATAATTCACCCCTCCACTTT.

Remarks on this clonotype: Given a much more abundant clone one base away, this may be a read error. V usage is TRBV5-6 and J usage is TRBJ2-3, with D tentatively TRBD1 (5 bases). The CDR3 is 13 amino acids. Germline loops: CDR1 SGHDT, CDR2 YYEEEE. In DNA form, the CDR3 reads TGTGCCAGCTGCTTGGAAAGGGGAGATACGCAGTATTTT. It specifies CASCLERGDTQYF.

This clonotype was seen only a few times. The rearrangement links TRBV15 to TRBJ2-1, with D unclear. Germline loops: CDR1 LNHNV, CDR2 YYDKDF (reference sequence). V was pared by 0 bases and J by 3 bases, with 12 bases between. This CDR3 contains 16 residues. CDR3: CATSRDKGTNYNEQFF. The CDR3 DNA follows: TGTGCCACCAGCAGAGATAAGGGTACGAACTACAATGAGCAGTTCTTC.

The sample holds a few counts of this clonotype. The chain combines TRBV7-2 with TRBJ2-2; D is tentatively TRBD1 or TRBD2 (5 bases each). Germline assignment: CDR1 SGHTA and CDR2 FQGNSA. V dropped 5 bases and J dropped 6 bases, with 19 bases sitting between them. CDR3 length: 16 residues. The chain's CDR3 is CASSPTLIGTAGELFF. CDR3 coding DNA: TGTGCCAGCAGCCCGACTTTAATCGGGACCGCCGGGGAGCTGTTTTTT.

This clonotype occurred many times. The rearrangement joins TRBV20-1 to TRBJ2-1, with D possibly TRBD2 on 6 matching bases. The CDR3 runs to 15 residues. Germline V lookup: CDR1 DFQATT, CDR2 SNEGSKA (reference sequence). The V end lost 3 bases, the J end lost 7 bases, and 19 bases lay between the germline ends. As DNA, the CDR3 is TGCAGTGCTAGGGTTGGGGAGCGGGTGGCGAATGAGCAGTTCTTC. Its protein is CSARVGERVANEQFF.

The chain couples TRBV20-1 to TRBJ2-1, with 10 bases that match TRBD2. The CDR3 length is 14 residues. The V segment lost 1 base and the J segment 6 bases; nucleotides outside the gene matches: 3. Per the germline V gene, CDR1 is DFQATT and CDR2 is SNEGSKA (reference sequence). The CDR3 is CSARVGTSANEQFF. Written as DNA, the CDR3 is TGCAGTGCTAGAGTTGGGACTAGCGCCAATGAGCAGTTCTTC.

Only a few counts were recorded for this clonotype. CDR3 sequence: CASSASHGRQETQYF. CDR3 coding DNA: TGTGCCAGCAGCGCATCCCATGGCAGACAAGAGACCCAGTACTTC. This rearrangement joins TRBV9 to TRBJ2-5; no firm D call. This CDR3 is 15 amino acids long. Trimming removed 3 bases at V and 2 bases at J, with 14 bases between. The germline V gene encodes CDR1 SGDLS and CDR2 YYNGEE.

This clonotype was seen a few times. J is TRBJ2-3 and V is TRBV12-3 or TRBV12-4, with D hard to call. This CDR3 contains 11 residues. V was pared by 6 bases and J by 6 bases, with 7 bases between. The CDR3 loop is CASRSRDTQYF. In DNA form, the CDR3 reads TGTGCCAGCAGATCGCGGGATACGCAGTATTTT.

The chain has TRBV4-3 and TRBJ1-3; tentative D call: TRBD1 (5 bases). The germline V gene encodes CDR1 LGHNA and CDR2 YSLEER. V was shortened by 0 bases and J by 0 bases, with 15 bases between the two germline ends. The CDR3 runs 18 residues. In DNA, the CDR3 is TGCGCCAGCAGCCAAGATGCGGGGCGAGGGAGCTCTGGAAACACCATATATTTT. It specifies CASSQDAGRGSSGNTIYF.

This clonotype showed up many times. This rearrangement joins TRBV12-2 to TRBJ1-3; the D segment call TRBD1 is taken from the table without a DNA check. TRBV12-2 is reported as a pseudogene. This CDR3 is 20 amino acids long. DNA for the CDR3: TGTGCAAGTCGCTTACCCCCGTATACCTTGCGGCTCTCTACTGGAAACACCATATATTTT. It codes for CASRLPPYTLRLSTGNTIYF.

The chain has TRBV12-3 or TRBV12-4 and TRBJ2-7; D gene unclear. This CDR3 has 15 amino acids. V was trimmed by 6 bases and J by 0 bases, leaving 15 bases between them. Here the CDR3 reads CASSQGLGRSYEQYF. CDR3 DNA sequence: TGTGCCAGCAGCCAAGGCCTAGGGCGCTCCTACGAGCAGTACTTC.

There are many counts of this clonotype. This chain links TRBV28 with TRBJ1-5; D gene uncertain. V shed 9 bases and J shed 10 bases, with 19 bases lying between them. This CDR3 comprises 13 residues. Germline V CDR1 and CDR2: MDHEN, SYDVKM. In nucleotides, the CDR3 is TGTGCCAGTAGAAAGGGCGGACGGGATCCCCAGCATTTT. This codes for CASRKGGRDPQHF.

The V gene is TRBV5-1, the J gene TRBJ2-7, with D hard to call. This CDR3 has 13 residues. CDR1 and CDR2 (germline): SGHRS, YFSETQ. V was cut by 4 bases and J by 2 bases, with 10 bases left in between. As DNA, the CDR3 is TGCGCCAGCAGCGCTGACCTAGCCTACGAGCAGTACTTC. Its translation is CASSADLAYEQYF.

This clonotype has at least ten counts. The genes are TRBV12-3 or TRBV12-4 and TRBJ2-7, with a tentative D call TRBD1 (6 bases). V shed 5 bases and J shed 5 bases, with 19 bases lying between them. The CDR3 has 15 residues. CDR3 sequence: CASSPGQLSPNEQYF. The DNA of the CDR3 is TGTGCCAGCAGTCCCGGACAGCTATCTCCTAACGAGCAGTACTTC.